The present T cell receptor (beta chain) was sequenced within a study of Tregs in tolerant kidney transplant recipients. Study results and limitations: Expanding Tregs on activated donor B cells appeared to best identify donor-specific TCRbeta clones.

TCRdb's table, derived via immunoSEQ multiplex PCR, lists solely in-frame clones and lacks some. This repertoire includes under 55,000 clones. Unstimulated regulatory T cells (CD4+CD25+CD127-), CD4+CD25- non-regulatory cells, CD4 and CD8 cells were FACS-sorted from thawed PBMCs. Unmatched junction bases numbered 8, after V lost 7 bases and J lost 1 base. The V gene's germline CDR1 is LNHDA and CDR2 SQIVND (reference sequence). The CDR3 runs to 15 residues. As concerns this clone: What it recognizes is unknown. The read finishes 3 residues shy of the CDR3 end, and the germline J gene is used to complete it.

The V and J genes are TRBV19 and TRBJ1-1, with TRBD1 identical over 8 bases. Material: CD4+ T cells from blood, obtained before the transplant. The source is a human donor who received a combined kidney and bone marrow transplant. CDR3 protein: CASILRTGTNTEAFF. The covered CDR3 bases are TGTGCCAGTATCCTTCGGACAGGGACGAACACTGAA.